These 4 T cell receptor beta chains were all obtained from the same sample, sequenced in a study of metastatic and nonmetastatic thyroid tumors (dated by TCRdb to about 2020). No treatment had been received by any patient before thyroid surgery. Libraries were made using PCR. Sequenced on an Illumina HiSeq 4000. The public reads were run again by TCRdb, first through fastp at Q25 and then through MiXCR, and only productive beta chains were kept. This sample holds approximately 13,000 clones; 33% were observed only once. The top ten clones comprise 10% to 15% of the sample. Sequencing used tumor tissue. The source of these receptors is a male donor with papillary thyroid cancer or a benign thyroid nodule (not recorded which). Some clones in this sample may be carry-over from other donors' samples.

V is TRBV20-1 and J is TRBJ1-1, with no clear D. Germline V gene sequence: CDR1 DFQATT, CDR2 SNEGSKA (reference sequence). This CDR3 spans 12 amino acids. V shed 5 bases and J shed 11 bases, with 18 bases lying between them. The CDR3 coding sequence is TGCAGTGCTCCCGACTTTCCCCTTGGGGCTTTCTTT. Its protein product is CSAPDFPLGAFF.

In regard to this clone: The junction departs from germline at one end; a sequencing error may be responsible. The chain combines TRBV5-6 with TRBJ2-7; tentative D call: TRBD1 (7 bases). CDR3 size: 14 residues. CDR1 is SGHDT and CDR2 is YYEEEE in the germline V gene. The CDR3 sequence is CASSGGAGGHEHYF. In DNA, the CDR3 is TGCGCCAGCAGCGGAGGCGCAGGGGGGCACGAGCATTACTTC. The complete variable domain, with remaining parts taken from reference TRBV5-6 and TRBJ2-7, reads DAGVTQSPTHLIKTRGQQVTLRCSPKSGHDTVSWYQQALGQGPQFIFQYYEEEERQRGNFPDRFSGHQFPNYSSELNVNALLLGDSALYLCASSGGAGGHEHYFGPGTRLTVT.

J is TRBJ2-2 and V is TRBV7-6; D gene ambiguous. CDR1 and CDR2 from the germline V gene are SGHVS and FNYEAQ. This CDR3 is built from 16 residues. Deletions cut 2 bases from V and 0 bases from J, with 10 bases between. The CDR3 DNA sequence: TGTGCCAGCAGCTTAACGGTGGCCGCGAACACCGGGGAGCTGTTTTTT. Translating it yields CASSLTVAANTGELFF.

The V call is TRBV19, the J call TRBJ1-2, with D perhaps TRBD1 (6 bases). Trimming removed 4 bases from V and 2 bases from J, with 14 bases in between. The CDR3 loop spans 15 amino acids. Germline V gives CDR1 LNHDA, CDR2 SQIVND (reference sequence). The CDR3 nucleotides are TGTGCCAGTAGTAGACGCGACAGGACCAACTATGGCTACACCTTC. This gives the protein CASSRRDRTNYGYTF. Full variable domain (rest looked up from reference TRBV19 and TRBJ1-2): DGGITQSPKYLFRKEGQNVTLSCEQNLNHDAMYWYRQDPGQGLRLIYYSQIVNDFQKGDIAEGYSVSREKKESFPLTVTSAQKNPTAFYLCASSRRDRTNYGYTFGSGTRLTVV.